A single sample gave rise to the 10 T cell receptor beta chains below, sequenced in a study of blood T cell repertoires in COVID-19. Clones were read by immunoSEQ multiplex PCR, and TCRdb kept only the in-frame ones, dropping some. This sample has 300,000 to 450,000 clones; 89% occur once, and the top ten carry roughly 4%. Sequenced input: peripheral blood. Source of these receptors: a woman aged 55-70 years with COVID-19, enrolled during active disease.

V usage is TRBV3-1 (or the pseudogene TRBV3-2) and J usage is TRBJ1-5; tentative D call: TRBD1 (5 bases). V lost 4 bases, J lost 1 base, and 5 bases lay in between. There are 13 residues in the CDR3. Germline V gene lookup returns CDR1 LGHDT and CDR2 YNNKEL (reference sequence). Written as DNA, the CDR3 is TGTGCCAGCAGCCGGGGCAGCAATCAGCCCCAGCATTTT. Protein product: CASSRGSNQPQHF.

V and J are TRBV19 and TRBJ1-2; D call uncertain. CDR3 size: 12 residues. Germline lookup yields CDR1 LNHDA and CDR2 SQIVND (reference sequence). V dropped 10 bases and J dropped 4 bases, with 13 bases sitting between them. In nucleotides, the CDR3 is TGTGCCACCAGAGAGACACTCTATGGCTACACCTTC. Protein: CATRETLYGYTF. Using reference TRBV19 and TRBJ1-2 for the parts outside the CDR3, the full variable domain is DGGITQSPKYLFRKEGQNVTLSCEQNLNHDAMYWYRQDPGQGLRLIYYSQIVNDFQKGDIAEGYSVSREKKESFPLTVTSAQKNPTAFYLCATRETLYGYTFGSGTRLTVV.

The chain is built from TRBV5-4 and TRBJ1-1; 8 positions match TRBD1. V was pared by 0 bases and J by 7 bases, with 14 bases of the junction left unmatched. The germline V gene encodes CDR1 SGHNT and CDR2 YYREEE (reference sequence). The CDR3 runs to 17 residues. The CDR3 DNA sequence: TGTGCCAGCAGCTTGGCCGGCAGGGGGCCAGACCGCCTTGAAGCTTTCTTT. It yields the protein CASSLAGRGPDRLEAFF.

J is TRBJ1-3 and V is TRBV19; D not certain. V dropped 4 bases and J dropped 3 bases, with 10 bases sitting between them. Germline assignment: CDR1 LNHDA and CDR2 SQIVND (reference sequence). This CDR3 region has 14 residues. As DNA, the CDR3 is TGTGCCAGTAGTAAGGGCGGGTTTGGAAACACCATATATTTT. Amino acids: CASSKGGFGNTIYF.

This clone showed up just a few times. The CDR3 sequence is CASILSPGRGNYGYTF. The CDR3 DNA follows: TGCGCCAGCATCCTCTCTCCCGGCCGGGGGAACTATGGCTACACCTTC. V gene TRBV5-1 combines with J gene TRBJ1-2; the D gene is possibly TRBD1 (5 bases). CDR1 is SGHRS and CDR2 is YFSETQ in the germline V gene. Trimming left V 6 bases short and J 2 bases short, with 20 bases between. This CDR3 is built from 16 residues.

The chain combines TRBV11-2 with TRBJ1-1; a weak D match, TRBD1 (5 bases). CDR3 length: 12 amino acids. Germline values: CDR1 SGHAT, CDR2 FQNNGV. Trimming took off 3 bases at V and 8 bases at J, with 10 bases between the two ends. CDR3 loop: CASSLPGGEAFF. DNA for the CDR3: TGTGCCAGCAGCTTGCCCGGGGGGGAAGCTTTCTTT.

The V and J genes are TRBV20-1 and TRBJ2-5; possibly TRBD2 for D (5 bases). Germline V lookup: CDR1 DFQATT, CDR2 SNEGSKA (reference sequence). Trimming took 8 bases from V and 2 from J, leaving 9 bases between them. The CDR3 consists of 11 residues. CDR3 coding DNA: TGCAGTCGGGGTGGGCAAGAGACCCAGTACTTC. It codes for CSRGGQETQYF.

Notes on this clone: A read error may account for a junction end that differs from germline. The chain has TRBV28 and TRBJ1-4, with D possibly TRBD1 on 6 matching bases. CDR3 size: 13 residues. The germline V gene encodes CDR1 MDHEN and CDR2 SYDVKM. The CDR3 is CASSFRGAGGQLF. The DNA of the CDR3 is TGTGCCAGCAGTTTCCGGGGGGCTGGGGGTCAGCTTTTT.

CDR3 in amino acids: CASSLSPRGRRTEAFF. CDR3 DNA: TGTGCCAGCAGTTTATCACCTAGGGGGCGGCGGACTGAAGCTTTCTTT. J is TRBJ1-1 and V is TRBV28; 7 nucleotides agree with TRBD1. V dropped 1 base and J dropped 5; count of bases not matched to a gene: 10. The CDR3 extends over 16 amino acids. CDR1 is MDHEN and CDR2 is SYDVKM in the germline V gene. The full variable domain, in which reference TRBV28 and TRBJ1-1 provide the parts outside the CDR3, is DVKVTQSSRYLVKRTGEKVFLECVQDMDHENMFWYRQDPGLGLRLIYFSYDVKMKEKGDIPEGYSVSREKKERFSLILESASTNQTSMYLCASSLSPRGRRTEAFFGQGTRLTVV.

The rearrangement links TRBV6-4 to TRBJ2-4, with D perhaps matching TRBD2 (6 bases). There are 16 residues in the CDR3. V lost 6 bases to trimming and J lost 5 bases, with 20 bases between them. The germline CDR1 and CDR2 sequences are MRHNA and SNTAGT. DNA of the CDR3: TGTGCCAGCAGGGGACGGCCGAGGAGGGGACAAAACATTCAGTACTTC. It is translated as CASRGRPRRGQNIQYF.